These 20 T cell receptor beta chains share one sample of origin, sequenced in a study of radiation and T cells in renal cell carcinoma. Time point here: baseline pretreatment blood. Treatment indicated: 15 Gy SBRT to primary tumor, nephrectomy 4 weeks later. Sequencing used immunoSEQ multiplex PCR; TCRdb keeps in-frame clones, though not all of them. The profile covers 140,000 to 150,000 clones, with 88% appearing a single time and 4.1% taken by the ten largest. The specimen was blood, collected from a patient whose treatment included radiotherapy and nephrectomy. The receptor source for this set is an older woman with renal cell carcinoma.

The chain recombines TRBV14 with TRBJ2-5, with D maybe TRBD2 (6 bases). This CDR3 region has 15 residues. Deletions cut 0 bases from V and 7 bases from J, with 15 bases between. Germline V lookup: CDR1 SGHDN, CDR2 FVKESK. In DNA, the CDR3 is TGTGCCAGCAGCCAAGATGCCCGGGGGAGTGGGACCCAGTACTTC. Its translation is CASSQDARGSGTQYF.

This CDR3 is CASTLDADPYGYTF. In nucleotides, the CDR3 is TGTGCCAGCACCCTAGATGCGGATCCTTATGGCTACACCTTC. The chain combines TRBV7-9 with TRBJ1-2; D not certain. The CDR3 contains 14 residues. V lost 7 bases and J lost 5, with 17 bases in between. Germline V gives CDR1 SEHNR, CDR2 FQNEAQ (reference sequence).

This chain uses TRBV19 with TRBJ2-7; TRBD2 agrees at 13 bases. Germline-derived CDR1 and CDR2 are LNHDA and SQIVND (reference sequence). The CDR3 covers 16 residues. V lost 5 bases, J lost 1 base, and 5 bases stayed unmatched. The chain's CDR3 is CASSAAGLAGSYEQYF. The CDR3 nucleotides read TGTGCCAGTAGTGCTGCGGGACTAGCGGGGTCCTACGAGCAGTACTTC.

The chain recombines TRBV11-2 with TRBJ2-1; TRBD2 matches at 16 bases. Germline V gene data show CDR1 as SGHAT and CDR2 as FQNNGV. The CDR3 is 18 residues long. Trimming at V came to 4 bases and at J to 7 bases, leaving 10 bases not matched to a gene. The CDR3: CASSSYGTSGGAGNEQFF. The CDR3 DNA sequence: TGTGCCAGCAGCTCCTATGGGACTAGCGGGGGGGCAGGAAATGAGCAGTTCTTC.

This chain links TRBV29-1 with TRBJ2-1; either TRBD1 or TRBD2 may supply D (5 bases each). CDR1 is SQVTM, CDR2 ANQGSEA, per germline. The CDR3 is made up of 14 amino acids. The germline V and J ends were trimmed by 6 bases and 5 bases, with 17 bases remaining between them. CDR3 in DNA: TGCAGCGTATGCCGGGACGGACTTCACAATGAGCAGTTCTTC. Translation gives CSVCRDGLHNEQFF.

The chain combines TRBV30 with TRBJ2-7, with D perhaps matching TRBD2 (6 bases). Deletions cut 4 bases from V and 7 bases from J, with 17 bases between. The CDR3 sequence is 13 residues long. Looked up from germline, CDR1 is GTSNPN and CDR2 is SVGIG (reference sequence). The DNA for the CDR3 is TGTGCCTGGACGGCTAGCGAGCGTCGGGAGCAGTACTTC. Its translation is CAWTASERREQYF.

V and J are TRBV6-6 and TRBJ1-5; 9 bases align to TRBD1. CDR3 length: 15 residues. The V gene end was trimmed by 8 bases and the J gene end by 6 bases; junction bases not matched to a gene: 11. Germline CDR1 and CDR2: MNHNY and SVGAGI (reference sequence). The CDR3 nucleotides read TGTGCCAGCTGCAGGGGGGGACAGGGTCTTCAGCCCCAGCATTTT. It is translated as CASCRGGQGLQPQHF.

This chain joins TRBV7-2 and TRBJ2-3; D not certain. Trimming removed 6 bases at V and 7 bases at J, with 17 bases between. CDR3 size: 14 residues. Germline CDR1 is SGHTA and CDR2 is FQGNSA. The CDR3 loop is CASRNNLDWHTQYF. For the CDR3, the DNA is TGTGCCAGCAGAAACAACCTCGACTGGCATACGCAGTATTTT.

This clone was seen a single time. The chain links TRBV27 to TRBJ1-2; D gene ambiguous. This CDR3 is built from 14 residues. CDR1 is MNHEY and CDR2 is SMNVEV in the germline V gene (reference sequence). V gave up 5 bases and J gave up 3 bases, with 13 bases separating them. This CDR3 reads CASSRIYGHYGYTF. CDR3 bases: TGTGCCAGCAGTCGTATTTATGGTCACTATGGCTACACCTTC.

In DNA, the CDR3 is TGTGCCAGCAGCGGTGGACAGGGACTCTATGGCTACACCTTC. It codes for CASSGGQGLYGYTF. J is TRBJ1-2 and V is TRBV5-6; 8 positions match TRBD1. Germline V gene data show CDR1 as SGHDT and CDR2 as YYEEEE. CDR3 length: 14 residues. With 4 bases clipped from V and 4 bases from J, the junction kept 6 bases outside the gene matches.

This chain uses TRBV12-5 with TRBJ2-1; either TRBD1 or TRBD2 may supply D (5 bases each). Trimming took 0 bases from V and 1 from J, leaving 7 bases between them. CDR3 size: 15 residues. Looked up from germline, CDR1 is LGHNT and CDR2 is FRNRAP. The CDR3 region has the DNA TGTGCTAGTGGTTTGGTTGGGGGATCCTACAATGAGCAGTTCTTC. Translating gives CASGLVGGSYNEQFF.

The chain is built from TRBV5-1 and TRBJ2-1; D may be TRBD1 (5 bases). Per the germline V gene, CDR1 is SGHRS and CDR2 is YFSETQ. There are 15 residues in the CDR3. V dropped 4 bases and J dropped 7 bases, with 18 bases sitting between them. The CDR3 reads CASSPGLGRGNEQFF. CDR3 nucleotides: TGCGCCAGCAGCCCCGGATTGGGGCGTGGGAATGAGCAGTTCTTC. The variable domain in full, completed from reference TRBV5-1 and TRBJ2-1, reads KAGVTQTPRYLIKTRGQQVTLSCSPISGHRSVSWYQQTPGQGLQFLFEYFSETQRNKGNFPGRFSGRQFSNSRSEMNVSTLELGDSALYLCASSPGLGRGNEQFFGPGTRLTVL.

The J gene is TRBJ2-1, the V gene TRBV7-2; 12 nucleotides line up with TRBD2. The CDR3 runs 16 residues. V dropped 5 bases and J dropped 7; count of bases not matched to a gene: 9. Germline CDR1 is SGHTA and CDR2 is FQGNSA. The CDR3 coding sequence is TGTGCCAGCAGCACCCCTAGCGGGGGGGCACGTAATGAGCAGTTCTTC. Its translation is CASSTPSGGARNEQFF. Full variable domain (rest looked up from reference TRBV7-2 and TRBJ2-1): GAGVSQSPSNKVTEKGKDVELRCDPISGHTALYWYRQSLGQGLEFLIYFQGNSAPDKSGLPSDRFSAERTGGSVSTLTIQRTQQEDSAVYLCASSTPSGGARNEQFFGPGTRLTVL.

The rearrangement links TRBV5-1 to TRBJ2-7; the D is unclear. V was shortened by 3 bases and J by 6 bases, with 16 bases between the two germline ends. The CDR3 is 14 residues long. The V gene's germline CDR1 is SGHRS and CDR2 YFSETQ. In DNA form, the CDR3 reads TGCGCCAGCAGCTCCAATTCCGGACGGGTCGAGCAGTACTTC. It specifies CASSSNSGRVEQYF.

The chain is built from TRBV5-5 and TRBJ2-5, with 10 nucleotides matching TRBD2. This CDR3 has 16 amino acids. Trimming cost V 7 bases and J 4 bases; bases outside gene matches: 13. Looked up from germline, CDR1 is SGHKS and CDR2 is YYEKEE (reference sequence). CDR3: CASATSGGAVSETQYF. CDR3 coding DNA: TGTGCCAGCGCCACGAGCGGGGGGGCGGTGTCAGAGACCCAGTACTTC. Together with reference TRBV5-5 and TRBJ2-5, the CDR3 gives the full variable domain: DAGVTQSPTHLIKTRGQQVTLRCSPISGHKSVSWYQQVLGQGPQFIFQYYEKEERGRGNFPDRFSARQFPNYSSELNVNALLLGDSALYLCASATSGGAVSETQYFGPGTRLLVL.

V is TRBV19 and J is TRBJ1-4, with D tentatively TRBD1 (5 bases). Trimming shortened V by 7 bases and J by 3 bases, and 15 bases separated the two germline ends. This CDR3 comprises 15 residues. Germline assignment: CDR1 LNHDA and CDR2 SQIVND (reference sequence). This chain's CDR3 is CASNTWGGANEKLFF. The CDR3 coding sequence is TGTGCCAGTAACACCTGGGGGGGGGCTAATGAAAAACTGTTTTTT.

Written as DNA, the CDR3 is TGCAGCGTTGAACTCCTGGGACAGATGGGCACAGATACGCAGTATTTT. Translated, it gives CSVELLGQMGTDTQYF. The chain uses TRBV29-1 and TRBJ2-3, with 7 bases lining up with TRBD1. Germline CDR1 and CDR2: SQVTM and ANQGSEA. The ends lost 2 bases at V and 1 base at J; junction bases unmatched: 9. CDR3 length: 16 amino acids.

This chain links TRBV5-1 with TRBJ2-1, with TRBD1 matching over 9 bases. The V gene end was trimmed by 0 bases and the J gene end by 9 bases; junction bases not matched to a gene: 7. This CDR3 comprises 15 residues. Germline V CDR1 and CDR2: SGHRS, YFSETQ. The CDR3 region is CASSLDGTGFGEQFF. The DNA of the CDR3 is TGCGCCAGCAGCTTGGACGGGACAGGGTTTGGTGAGCAGTTCTTC.

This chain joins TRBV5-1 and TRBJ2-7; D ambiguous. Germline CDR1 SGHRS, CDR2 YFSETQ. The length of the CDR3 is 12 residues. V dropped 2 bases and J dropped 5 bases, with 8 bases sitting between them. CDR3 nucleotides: TGCGCCAGCAGCTTAGGTTGGAACGAGCAGTACTTC. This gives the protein CASSLGWNEQYF.

The CDR3 coding sequence is TGTGCCTGGAGTGTGTGGGGGGAGACCCAGTACTTC. As protein: CAWSVWGETQYF. The chain joins TRBV30 to TRBJ2-5; D is possibly TRBD1 or TRBD2 (5 bases each). This CDR3 has 12 residues. The V end was cut by 0 bases, the J end by 5 bases, with 7 bases between. The germline V gene has CDR1 GTSNPN and CDR2 SVGIG (reference sequence).